The T cell receptor (beta chain) under discussion was sequenced for a study of molecular identifiers for immune sequencing clone quantification. Study-level results: Beyond 20 RNA copies, clones held over 98% of effector molecules, compared with under 1% in naive cells.

This clonotype appeared once. The antigen remains unidentified. The junction departs from germline at one end; a sequencing error may be responsible. This CDR3 comprises 15 residues. Germline V lookup: CDR1 MDHEN, CDR2 SYDVKM. Preparation of the bulk TCR libraries relied on previously described methods and listed TCR primers. Via MiXCR, TCRdb re-called the PCR reads, giving one row per CDR3 protein. The sample includes approximately 54,000 distinct CDR3 sequences, roughly a quarter of them seen just once. Source material for naive CD8 libraries was about 20,000 to 1,100,000 sorted cells, with 10%, 30% or 50% RNA.

The chain employs TRBV28 and TRBJ1-1; 7 bases fit TRBD1. The clonotype comes from a human donor in good health. Some libraries in this study had Jurkat cell RNA spiked in. The sequenced sample consisted of naive CD8+ T cells from blood, with Jurkat cell RNA spiked in. Described subset: FACS-sorted CD8+CD4-CCR7+CD45RA+ naive T cells. CDR3 nucleotide sequence: TGTGCCAGCAGTTTCCCCGGACAGGTGAACACTGGAGCTTTCTTT. Translating it yields CASSFPGQVNTGAFF.